This passage covers 18 T cell receptor beta chains from one sample sequenced in a study of blood T cell repertoires in COVID-19. Sequencing was performed with immunoSEQ multiplex PCR; in TCRdb, only in-frame clones are kept and a portion is missing. Of about 210,000 clones in the sample, approximately 82% are singletons; the top ten hold under 3%. Source material: peripheral blood. The receptors come from a man in his fifties with active or convalescent COVID-19.

This chain's CDR3 is CASSPAKAQYF. CDR3 nucleotides: TGTGCCAGCAGCCCCGCTAAAGCCCAGTACTTC. The chain employs TRBV7-2 and TRBJ2-5; no reliable D call. CDR1 and CDR2 (germline): SGHTA, FQGNSA. Between the trimmed V and J ends, which lost 5 bases and 9 bases, there was a span of 10 bases. The length of the CDR3 is 11 residues.

The chain combines TRBV19 with TRBJ2-7; possible D gene TRBD2, 6 bases. Trimming cost V 5 bases and J 7 bases, with 24 bases left between them. The CDR3 is 16 residues long. Germline V CDR1 and CDR2: LNHDA, SQIVND (reference sequence). The CDR3 nucleotides are TGTGCCAGTAGTCCTACACGCGGAGGGAACGGAGAGGAGCAGTACTTC. Encoded protein: CASSPTRGGNGEEQYF.

The V gene is TRBV30, the J gene TRBJ2-2; D uncertain. This CDR3 has 14 residues. Germline loops: CDR1 GTSNPN, CDR2 SVGIG (reference sequence). V was clipped by 3 bases and J by 0 bases, with 8 bases between them. This CDR3 reads CAWSQQANTGELFF. DNA for the CDR3: TGTGCCTGGAGCCAGCAGGCGAACACCGGGGAGCTGTTTTTT.

As to this clone: The same CDR3 is also encoded by other DNA sequences in this sample. This chain connects TRBV18 to TRBJ1-2, with 7 bases fitting TRBD1. This CDR3 has 14 amino acids. The germline V gene has CDR1 KGHSH and CDR2 LQKENI. Trimming took 2 bases from V and 1 from J; bases not matched to a gene: 1. The DNA for the CDR3 is TGTGCCAGCTCACCAGGGACAGATAACTATGGCTACACCTTC. As protein: CASSPGTDNYGYTF. The complete variable domain, with remaining parts taken from reference TRBV18 and TRBJ1-2, reads NAGVMQNPRHLVRRRGQEARLRCSPMKGHSHVYWYRQLPEEGLKFMVYLQKENIIDESGMPKERFSAEFPKEGPSILRIQQVVRGDSAAYFCASSPGTDNYGYTFGSGTRLTVV.

This chain joins TRBV5-6 and TRBJ1-4; D remains ambiguous. The CDR3 totals 14 residues. The V end lost 2 bases, the J end lost 4 bases, and 9 bases lay between the germline ends. Per germline, CDR1 SGHDT and CDR2 YYEEEE. The CDR3 coding sequence is TGTGCCAGCAGCTTCCGAGGTGTTAATGAAAAACTGTTTTTT. Protein: CASSFRGVNEKLFF.

The genes are TRBV5-1 and TRBJ1-1; 11 nucleotides align to TRBD1. Looked up from germline, CDR1 is SGHRS and CDR2 is YFSETQ. The length of the CDR3 is 16 residues. V shed 6 bases, J shed 4 bases, and the junction held 11 bases outside the gene matches. The CDR3 sequence is CASNLNGQGAGTEAFF. CDR3 sequence (DNA): TGCGCCAGCAACCTGAACGGACAGGGGGCAGGCACTGAAGCTTTCTTT.

The rearrangement links TRBV19 to TRBJ2-1; 7 nucleotides agree with TRBD1. The germline V gene has CDR1 LNHDA and CDR2 SQIVND (reference sequence). Trimming at V came to 3 bases and at J to 3 bases, leaving 2 bases not matched to a gene. This CDR3 region has 14 residues. The CDR3, as DNA: TGTGCCAGTAGTATCCGGGACAGCTACAATGAGCAGTTCTTC. It translates to CASSIRDSYNEQFF.

This sequence joins TRBV5-1 and TRBJ2-7, with 8 nucleotides matching TRBD1. The CDR3 loop spans 15 amino acids. Germline V lookup: CDR1 SGHRS, CDR2 YFSETQ. V gave up 0 bases and J gave up 4 bases; unmatched junction bases: 6. CDR3 loop: CASSLAGTGIYEQYF. The CDR3 nucleotides are TGCGCCAGCAGCTTGGCCGGGACAGGTATTTACGAGCAGTACTTC.

The V call is TRBV30, the J call TRBJ1-5; TRBD1 is a possible D gene (5 bases). The germline V gene has CDR1 GTSNPN and CDR2 SVGIG (reference sequence). Trimming stripped 2 bases from V and 2 bases from J, with 10 bases between. This CDR3 is 14 amino acids long. CDR3 sequence: CAWSSGGRNQPQHF. The CDR3 bases are TGTGCCTGGAGTTCGGGGGGTCGCAATCAGCCCCAGCATTTT.

The chain is built from TRBV7-2 and TRBJ2-3; 8 nucleotides align to TRBD2. The CDR3 is 15 residues long. Per germline, CDR1 SGHTA and CDR2 FQGNSA. V trimming: 5 bases; J trimming: 0 bases; junction bases outside the gene matches: 4. DNA of the CDR3: TGTGCCAGCAGCCTTCGCGGGGGGAGCACAGATACGCAGTATTTT. Its protein is CASSLRGGSTDTQYF.

This chain links TRBV28 with TRBJ2-1; 10 positions match TRBD2. Germline V lookup: CDR1 MDHEN, CDR2 SYDVKM. This CDR3 has 13 amino acids. V was pared by 7 bases and J by 8 bases, with 5 bases of the junction left unmatched. CDR3 sequence reads: CASTSGSWDEQFF. The CDR3 DNA sequence: TGTGCCAGCACTAGCGGGAGTTGGGATGAGCAGTTCTTC. Full variable domain (missing parts from reference TRBV28 and TRBJ2-1): DVKVTQSSRYLVKRTGEKVFLECVQDMDHENMFWYRQDPGLGLRLIYFSYDVKMKEKGDIPEGYSVSREKKERFSLILESASTNQTSMYLCASTSGSWDEQFFGPGTRLTVL.

This chain links TRBV5-8 with TRBJ2-5, with 15 bases lining up with TRBD2. V lost 1 base to trimming and J lost 4 bases; unmatched junction nucleotides: 8. Looked up from germline, CDR1 is SGHTS and CDR2 is YDEGEE. CDR3 length: 18 residues. The CDR3 loop is CASSLSALGLAGGETQYF. CDR3 bases: TGTGCCAGCAGCTTGTCCGCCTTGGGACTAGCGGGGGGAGAGACCCAGTACTTC.

This clone was counted only a few times. The chain couples TRBV7-8 to TRBJ2-5, with D hard to call. The CDR3 spans 16 residues. From germline, CDR1 is SGHVS and CDR2 FQNEAQ. V shed 3 bases and J shed 5 bases, with 19 bases lying between them. CDR3 nucleotides: TGTGCCAGCAGCTTGTTAGTGGCAGGCACCCTCGAGACCCAGTACTTC. Encoded protein: CASSLLVAGTLETQYF.

This chain uses TRBV12-3 or TRBV12-4 with TRBJ2-7; D possibly corresponds to TRBD2 (5 bases). CDR3 size: 12 residues. V lost 5 bases, J lost 4 bases, and 9 bases lay in between. The CDR3 region has the DNA TGTGCCAGCAGTCCTGAGGGTTACGAGCAGTACTTC. Amino acids: CASSPEGYEQYF.

The genes are TRBV9 and TRBJ1-2, with 8 positions matching TRBD1. Germline CDR1 SGDLS, CDR2 YYNGEE. The V and J ends lost 4 bases and 1 base, in that order; junction bases with no gene match: 6. The CDR3 runs to 15 residues. CDR3 DNA sequence: TGTGCCAGCAGCCGGACAGGGACTAATAACTATGGCTACACCTTC. Translating gives CASSRTGTNNYGYTF.

V is TRBV14 and J is TRBJ1-3; weak D call: TRBD1 (6 bases). The CDR3 spans 16 residues. In germline, CDR1 is SGHDN, CDR2 FVKESK. The V and J ends lost 4 bases and 0 bases respectively, with 13 bases between them. The CDR3 reads CASSPRQAGSGNTIYF. The CDR3, as DNA: TGTGCCAGCAGCCCACGACAGGCGGGCTCTGGAAACACCATATATTTT.

In DNA form, the CDR3 reads TGTGCCAGCACCACAGGTAGGAGCAATCAGCCCCAGCATTTT. Translating it yields CASTTGRSNQPQHF. This sequence joins TRBV6-5 and TRBJ1-5, with a possible D match to TRBD1 (5 bases). CDR1 and CDR2 from the germline V gene are MNHEY and SVGAGI. The CDR3 sequence is 14 residues long. The V end was cut by 7 bases, the J end by 1 base, with 11 bases between.

J is TRBJ1-2 and V is TRBV18; D may be TRBD1 (5 bases). V dropped 2 bases and J dropped 6 bases, with 10 bases sitting between them. There are 13 residues in the CDR3. Germline V CDR1 and CDR2: KGHSH, LQKENI. CDR3 nucleotide sequence: TGTGCCAGCTCACCAAGGCCGACAGATGGCTACACCTTC. It codes for CASSPRPTDGYTF.